This T cell receptor beta chain was profiled in a study of cytomegalovirus exposure and HLA in healthy donors. General study findings and limits: Associated with cytomegalovirus, according to the listing, were 150 to 200 TCR beta chains. Many donors carried some public TCRs, although rarity characterized most TCR sequences.

Germline V lookup: CDR1 MDHEN, CDR2 SYDVKM. This CDR3 is built from 16 residues. The V and J ends lost 4 bases and 0 bases respectively, with 13 bases between them. With regard to this clone: Its specificity is unknown.

Sequencing was performed with immunoSEQ multiplex PCR; in TCRdb, only in-frame clones are kept and a portion is missing. The sample has 90,000 or so clones, 85% seen once. The chain uses TRBV28 and TRBJ2-1; D not resolved. The sequencing input was PBMCs. This sequence was found in a man younger than 35 in good health and CMV-seropositive. CDR3 nucleotide sequence: TGTGCCAGCAGTTCCCCCCTCCTGAGCTCCTACAATGAGCAGTTCTTC. Protein: CASSSPLLSSYNEQFF.